This passage covers 8 T cell receptor beta chains from one sample sequenced in a study of T cell responses to AZD1222 COVID-19 vaccine. The method was immunoSEQ multiplex PCR; TCRdb's version includes in-frame clones alone and lacks a portion of them. The sample includes about 130,000 clones, around 84% of them seen just once. The sequenced sample was peripheral blood, obtained on day 0 of AZD1222 vaccination. These receptors were obtained from an adult in good health.

This chain connects TRBV6-5 to TRBJ2-1, with 7 bases that match TRBD2. J gave up 8 bases and V 9 bases, and 7 bases lay outside the gene matches. Looked up from germline, CDR1 is MNHEY and CDR2 is SVGAGI. This CDR3 has 12 amino acids. This CDR3 is CASSGQGDEQFF. The CDR3 nucleotides read TGTGCCAGTAGCGGGCAGGGCGATGAGCAGTTCTTC.

The chain couples TRBV10-1 to TRBJ2-2; TRBD2 matches at 11 bases. V dropped 9 bases and J dropped 3; count of bases not matched to a gene: 3. Germline-derived CDR1 and CDR2 are WNHNN and SYGVQD (reference sequence). The CDR3 extends over 14 amino acids. The CDR3 nucleotides read TGCGCCAGTTCACTAGCGGGAGACACCGGGGAGCTGTTTTTT. This sequence encodes CASSLAGDTGELFF.

This clone was detected once. The rearrangement joins TRBV7-9 to TRBJ2-7; 8 bases are shared with TRBD2. CDR1 and CDR2 from the germline V gene are SEHNR and FQNEAQ (reference sequence). Germline trimming cut 5 bases from V and 4 bases from J; bases unmatched to any gene: 10. The CDR3 totals 15 residues. DNA of the CDR3: TGTGCCAGCAGCGGGGAGAGGACTAGCCGGTACGAGCAGTACTTC. It encodes CASSGERTSRYEQYF.

This chain connects TRBV12-3 or TRBV12-4 to TRBJ1-1; unclear D gene. CDR3 length: 11 amino acids. The V and J ends lost 1 base and 9 bases respectively, with 6 bases between them. As DNA, the CDR3 is TGTGCCAGCAGTTTAGGGCAGAAAGCTTTCTTT. It is translated as CASSLGQKAFF.

The CDR3 nucleotides are TGTGCCAGCAGTTTGGGACAGTTCACTGAAGCTTTCTTT. Its translation: CASSLGQFTEAFF. The chain joins TRBV12-3 or TRBV12-4 to TRBJ1-1, with TRBD1 identical over 7 bases. Trimming removed 3 bases from V and 4 bases from J; junction bases left unmatched: 2. CDR3 size: 13 residues.

This chain joins TRBV19 and TRBJ1-2; 8 positions match TRBD1. V lost 6 bases to trimming and J lost 4 bases; unmatched junction nucleotides: 7. The CDR3 has 14 residues. The germline CDR1 and CDR2 sequences are LNHDA and SQIVND (reference sequence). This CDR3 is CASRGTGFVYGYTF. The CDR3 coding sequence is TGTGCCAGTAGAGGGACAGGATTTGTCTATGGCTACACCTTC.

On this clone itself: The conserved final phenylalanine or tryptophan is absent from the CDR3, which likely points to a read error. Because the CDR3's place on the DNA is in doubt, the DNA is left out and the CDR3 is given as listed by TCRdb. V gene TRBV10-1 combines with J gene TRBJ2-4. Per the germline V gene, CDR1 is WNHNN and CDR2 is SYGVQD (reference sequence). Termini included, the CDR3 measures 10 amino acids. The CDR3 protein is CASSESGGRL.

The count of this clone is one. The V gene is TRBV12-1, the J gene TRBJ2-7; the D call TRBD2 from the table was never checked on the DNA. TRBV12-1 represents a pseudogene. The CDR3 runs to 19 residues. CDR3 region: CASSFQFCWRGQSSYEQYF. In DNA form, the CDR3 reads TGTGCCAGCAGCTTTCAATTTTGTTGGCGGGGGCAGAGCTCCTACGAGCAGTACTTC.